This T cell receptor beta chain is drawn from a study of blood T cell repertoires in COVID-19. Study context: Researchers got acute and convalescent COVID-19 samples from the United States, Italy and Spain. T cells, B-cell-depleted T cells, or PBMCs provided the cDNA or gDNA that served as material.

A single count supports this clone. The CDR3 is 14 amino acids. CDR1 is KGHDR and CDR2 is SFDVKD in the germline V gene. V was trimmed by 8 bases and J by 3 bases, leaving 12 bases between them. The table came from immunoSEQ multiplex PCR; TCRdb's copy has only in-frame clones and leaves some out. The sample carries more than 200,000 clones, 86% recorded once. The chain employs TRBV24-1 and TRBJ2-2, with a weak D call TRBD2 (5 bases). This receptor was identified in a woman aged 50 to 60 with acute or convalescent COVID-19. The source material was peripheral blood. CDR3 sequence reads: CATTSRVYTGELFF. Written as DNA, the CDR3 is TGTGCCACCACCTCGAGGGTGTACACCGGGGAGCTGTTTTTT.